This T cell receptor beta chain comes out of a study of blood T cell repertoires in COVID-19 (dated by TCRdb to 2020 to 2022). For context, the study as a whole: Samples from collaborators originated in the United States, Italy and Spain and spanned both the acute and convalescent phases of COVID-19. The material from the prospective study consisted of cDNA or gDNA derived from T cells, B-cell-depleted T cells, or PBMCs. The dataset comprised deeply sampled blood TCRbeta repertoires from subjects exposed to, actively infected with, or recovered from COVID-19. A freely available public database, intended as a resource for researchers studying the immune response to SARS-CoV-2, is where the repertoires were released. The samples were drawn from the first 160 participants of the ongoing ImmuneRACE study and from 1,254 subjects provided by 6 global collaborators. Sample metadata almost always included a de-identified subject ID, COVID-19 status, age in years and sex. HLA class I and class II types, where available, came from metadata supplied by the sample provider rather than from assay-based typing.

The CDR3 numbers 14 residues from cysteine through phenylalanine. Only the CDR3 portion is preserved as DNA: 42 bases, with reading frame beginning at the first base. The V end loses 3 bases and the J end loses 3 bases, and a stretch of 12 bases separates them. The germline V gene gives CDR1 as KGHSH and CDR2 as LQKENI. This clone was seen a handful of times. Its cognate antigen has yet to be identified. Qualities for individual bases were not recorded, and no much larger clone is one base off. The study at large found these results: How much clinical and demographic metadata was included differed by source and by participant, and the metadata was provided uncurated.

TCRbeta CDR3 regions were amplified from genomic DNA using the immunoSEQ Assay, a bias-controlled multiplex PCR. Processing in the source paper ran as follows. The number of nucleated cells in each sample was estimated from the amplification of reference gene primers within the assay. Sequence reads were collapsed and filtered to measure the absolute abundance of every unique TCRbeta CDR3 rearrangement. For each sample, productive Simpson clonality was calculated by taking the square root of Simpson's diversity index across productive rearrangements. The table was pulled from immuneACCESS by TCRdb, which kept in-frame rearrangements only. Such tables lose some clones; where checked, under half of the loss comes from unresolved V genes, and the rest has no known cause. V and J calls and clone size are those listed in that table; D and trimming were worked out from the DNA. The sample records some 240,000 clones, 90% of which are singletons. Roughly 2% of the sample lies in the top ten.

One collaborating source in Seattle enrolled patients while the patients were actively infected and followed the patients over time throughout the course of disease. Whole blood was collected in K2EDTA tubes by collaborating institutions according to the institutions' own protocols. For TCRbeta analysis, collaborator samples were shipped as frozen whole blood, as isolated PBMCs, or as DNA extracted from either sample type. Sequencing input: peripheral blood. This receptor was obtained from a woman aged 55-70 years with COVID-19, enrolled during active disease. The V and J segments used are TRBV18 and TRBJ2-7; matching of 6 bases hints at TRBD1 as the D gene. Read as DNA, the sequence is TGTGCCAGCTCACCTCGGACAGACAACTACGAGCAGTACTTC. This codes for CASSPRTDNYEQYF. With the rest looked up from the reference TRBV18 and TRBJ2-7 genes rather than sequenced, the full variable domain is NAGVMQNPRHLVRRRGQEARLRCSPMKGHSHVYWYRQLPEEGLKFMVYLQKENIIDESGMPKERFSAEFPKEGPSILRIQQVVRGDSAAYFCASSPRTDNYEQYFGPGTRLTVT.